Included here is one TCR beta chain sequence, with context. Its antigen remains unidentified. This sample was included in a study of T cell responses to AZD1222 COVID-19 vaccine. Study as a whole: Recipients boosted at about 4 weeks or about 12 weeks are pooled.

Study-wide results and caveats: Increases in Spike-specific TCR breadth and depth were seen after two AZD1222 doses. A mostly white British donor set with more females was recruited, and clonal diversity was possibly underestimated.

Germline V gives CDR1 SGHTA, CDR2 FQGNSA. Trimming removed 6 bases from V and 5 bases from J; junction bases left unmatched: 15. CDR3 length: 16 amino acids. Assay used: immunoSEQ multiplex PCR; TCRdb lists only in-frame clones, some missing. The table shows approximately 97,000 clones, with 84% occurring only once. The chain carries TRBV7-2 and TRBJ2-5; TRBD2 matches at 7 bases. The sample was peripheral blood, taken on day 0 of AZD1222 vaccination. The clonotype comes from an adult in good health. For the CDR3, the DNA is TGTGCCAGCAGTGTTAGTGGGCGGGGGAACTGGGAGACCCAGTACTTC. Its protein is CASSVSGRGNWETQYF.